What follows are 14 T cell receptor beta chains derived from one specimen sequenced in a study of molecular identifiers for immune sequencing clone quantification. TCRdb itself ran the PCR reads through MiXCR, one entry per CDR3 protein. The data contain 460,000 or so distinct CDR3 sequences, around 23% of them singletons. Sequencing was carried out using naive CD8+ T cells from blood, with Jurkat cell RNA spiked in. Stated subset: FACS-sorted CD8+CD4-CCR7+CD45RA+ naive T cells. The receptors stem from a human donor in good health. Some libraries in this study had Jurkat cell RNA spiked in.

On this clonotype itself: Lacking the conserved final phenylalanine or tryptophan, this CDR3 likely reflects a read error. V usage is TRBV7-9 and J usage is TRBJ2-1, with 8 nucleotides matching TRBD2. The CDR3 has 20 amino acids. V shed 1 base and J 2 bases; nucleotides not matched to a gene: 16. Looked up from germline, CDR1 is SEHNR and CDR2 is FQNEAQ (reference sequence). The CDR3 bases are TGTGCCAGCAGCTTAGTACCCGCCGTGTATATTAGCGGGACCTACAATGAGCAGTTCTCC. Translation gives CASSLVPAVYISGTYNEQFS.

V is TRBV6-5 and J is TRBJ1-2, with D hard to call. With 5 bases removed from V and 5 bases from J, the gap between germline ends came to 18 bases. This CDR3 contains 15 residues. Germline V gene lookup returns CDR1 MNHEY and CDR2 SVGAGI. In DNA, the CDR3 is TGTGCCAGCAGTCCGAGACCTGTATTTTTTTATGGCTACACCTTC. Its protein product is CASSPRPVFFYGYTF.

A note on this clonotype: A much larger clonotype is one base distant, so this may be a read error. This sequence joins TRBV5-1 and TRBJ2-3, with 13 bases fitting TRBD2. Germline V gives CDR1 SGHRS, CDR2 YFSETQ. V was pared by 4 bases and J by 1 base, with 12 bases of the junction left unmatched. This CDR3 comprises 19 residues. The CDR3 DNA is TGCGCCAGCAGCCAGGGACAGCCGACTAGCGGGGGGCGCACAGATACGCAGTATTTT. Translation: CASSQGQPTSGGRTDTQYF.

There are a few counts of this clonotype. The gene calls are TRBV24-1 and TRBJ2-3; D remains unclear. With 0 bases removed from V and 5 bases from J, the gap between germline ends came to 2 bases. CDR1 and CDR2 (germline): KGHDR, SFDVKD. The CDR3 contains 12 residues. The CDR3 is CATSDLGDTQYF. The CDR3 bases are TGTGCCACCAGTGATTTGGGAGATACGCAGTATTTT.

V is TRBV29-1 and J is TRBJ2-7, with a tentative D call TRBD2 (6 bases). The CDR3 is made up of 12 amino acids. Germline V gene lookup returns CDR1 SQVTM and CDR2 ANQGSEA. Here the CDR3 reads CGAEDGGNEQYF. The CDR3 nucleotides are TGCGGCGCTGAAGATGGAGGGAACGAGCAGTACTTC.

About this clonotype: At one of its ends the junction is not consistent with the germline gene, which may arise from a read error. The CDR3 sequence is CASSLISGTGKNNEQFF. CDR3 nucleotide sequence: TGTGCCAGCAGCTTGATATCCGGGACAGGGAAGAACAACGAGCAGTTCTTC. The chain uses TRBV7-8 and TRBJ2-1, with TRBD1 matching 9 bases. This CDR3 region has 17 residues. Germline values: CDR1 SGHVS, CDR2 FQNEAQ.

This clonotype came up many times. This chain links TRBV20-1 with TRBJ2-7, with TRBD1 as a possible D gene (6 bases). Germline CDR1 reads DFQATT; CDR2 reads SNEGSKA (reference sequence). V shed 3 bases and J shed 2 bases, with 14 bases lying between them. CDR3 length: 14 residues. The CDR3 DNA reads as TGCAGTGCTAGGGCCCCCCAGGGGACCTACGAGCAGTACTTC. Amino acids: CSARAPQGTYEQYF.

This clonotype showed up many times. V and J are TRBV23-1 and TRBJ2-3, with D perhaps assigned TRBD1 or TRBD2 (5 bases each). TRBV23-1 qualifies as an ORF whose function is uncertain. The CDR3 sequence is 15 residues long. V was shortened by 3 bases and J by 0 bases, with 10 bases between the two germline ends. The CDR3 region is CASSQVGESTDTQYF. In nucleotides, the CDR3 is TGCGCCAGCAGTCAGGTGGGGGAGAGCACAGATACGCAGTATTTT.

The chain couples TRBV6-2 or TRBV6-3 to TRBJ2-7; no reliable D call. CDR3 length equals 15 residues. Germline V lookup: CDR1 MNHEY, CDR2 SVGEGT. Trimming shortened V by 4 bases and J by 12 bases, and 25 bases separated the two germline ends. The CDR3 loop is CASSSTAPLPSAPYF. The DNA of the CDR3 is TGTGCCAGCAGTTCCACGGCCCCGCTTCCCTCCGCGCCGTACTTC.

This clonotype was recorded many times. This sequence joins TRBV4-3 and TRBJ2-7, with TRBD2 matching 8 bases. V lost 4 bases to trimming and J lost 4 bases; unmatched junction nucleotides: 9. Looked up from germline, CDR1 is LGHNA and CDR2 is YSLEER. CDR3 length equals 15 residues. The CDR3 nucleotides read TGCGCCAGCAGCCCCCACTTTGCGGGGGGTTACGAGCAGTACTTC. Its translation is CASSPHFAGGYEQYF.

The chain couples TRBV4-3 to TRBJ2-7; no definite D call. Germline CDR1 reads LGHNA; CDR2 reads YSLEER. This CDR3 spans 15 amino acids. V lost 0 bases to trimming and J lost 3 bases, with 12 bases between them. CDR3 sequence reads: CASSQDLSGFYEQYF. Here the CDR3 DNA reads TGCGCCAGCAGCCAAGATTTGAGTGGGTTCTACGAGCAGTACTTC.

The V and J genes are TRBV11-2 and TRBJ1-1; D is perhaps TRBD1 (5 bases). This CDR3 is 14 amino acids long. Trimming took off 1 base at V and 5 bases at J, with 11 bases between the two ends. The V gene's germline CDR1 is SGHAT and CDR2 FQNNGV. Here the CDR3 reads CASSLGLGETEAFF. Here the CDR3 DNA reads TGTGCCAGCAGCTTAGGCCTGGGGGAAACTGAAGCTTTCTTT.

The chain recombines TRBV30 with TRBJ2-7; no reliable D call. The CDR3 spans 12 residues. The V gene lost 2 bases and the J gene lost 1 base, with 6 bases spanning the gap. In germline, CDR1 is GTSNPN, CDR2 SVGIG (reference sequence). The CDR3 DNA reads TGTGCCTGGAGTAGTCAGTCCTACGAGCAGTACTTC. Amino acids: CAWSSQSYEQYF.

In its sample, this clonotype was seen many times. The V and J genes are TRBV12-3 or TRBV12-4 and TRBJ1-4, with 7 bases that match TRBD1. CDR3 length: 14 amino acids. V was clipped by 5 bases and J by 7 bases; unmatched bases: 7. This CDR3 reads CASSTTGVGEKLFF. CDR3 coding DNA: TGTGCCAGCAGTACCACAGGGGTGGGTGAAAAACTGTTTTTT.